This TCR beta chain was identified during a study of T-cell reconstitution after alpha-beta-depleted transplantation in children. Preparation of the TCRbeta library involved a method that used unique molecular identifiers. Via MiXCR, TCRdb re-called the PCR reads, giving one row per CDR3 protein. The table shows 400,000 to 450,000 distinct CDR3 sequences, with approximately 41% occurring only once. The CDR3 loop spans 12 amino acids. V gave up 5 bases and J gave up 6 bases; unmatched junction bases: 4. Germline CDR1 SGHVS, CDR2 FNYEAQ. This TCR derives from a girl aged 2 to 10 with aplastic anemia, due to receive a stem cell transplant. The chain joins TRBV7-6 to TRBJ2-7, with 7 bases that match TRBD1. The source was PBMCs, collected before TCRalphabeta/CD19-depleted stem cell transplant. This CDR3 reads CASSATGVEQYF. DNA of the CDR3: TGTGCCAGCAGCGCCACAGGGGTCGAGCAGTACTTC.